This T cell receptor (beta chain) was observed in a study of blood T cell repertoires in COVID-19. Authors' methods: The authors estimated nucleated cell counts from reference gene primer amplification. Clones were read by immunoSEQ multiplex PCR, and TCRdb kept only the in-frame ones, dropping some. V and J calls and clone size are those listed in that table; D and trimming were worked out from the DNA. The table includes 90,000 to 110,000 clones, approximately 81% detected once. Germline-derived CDR1 and CDR2 are MNHEY and SVGEGT. V lost 0 bases to trimming and J lost 1 base, with 6 bases between them. The CDR3 is 15 residues long.

V usage is TRBV6-2 or TRBV6-3 and J usage is TRBJ2-2, with D unclear. The material sequenced was peripheral blood. The source is a man older than 75 with acute or convalescent COVID-19. The CDR3 region is CASSYSYRNTGELFF. The CDR3 DNA reads TGTGCCAGCAGTTACTCGTACAGGAACACCGGGGAGCTGTTTTTT.